The rows below give T cell receptor beta chains drawn from one sample of a study of PD-1 blockade in classical Hodgkin lymphoma. Generated by immunoSEQ multiplex PCR, the TCRdb table keeps only in-frame clones and is missing some. The sample yields approximately 61,000 clones, nearly 90% seen once. Here the sequenced sample was peripheral blood mononuclear cells (PBMCs), taken before the fourth cycle of nivolumab. These receptors originate from a human donor with classical Hodgkin lymphoma. Each CDR3 is given with its conserved first and last residue. D genes are given only for firm matches. Size is omitted from some rows. Given values are once, few, many or a class for expanded clones.

TRBD1	.	TRBV5-1	TRBJ2-1	CASSPTGAAYNEQFF	TGCGCCAGCAGCCCCACAGGGGCTGCCTACAATGAGCAGTTCTTC
.	.	TRBV5-6	TRBJ2-3	CASSPGTPGTDTQYF	TGTGCCAGCAGCCCCGGGACCCCAGGCACAGATACGCAGTATTTT
.	.	TRBV7-9	TRBJ1-5	CASSLGIGDPNQPQHF	TGTGCCAGCAGCTTGGGGATCGGGGACCCCAATCAGCCCCAGCATTTT
.	.	TRBV7-8	TRBJ2-7	CASSLGGLREQYF	TGTGCCAGCAGCTTGGGGGGTTTAAGGGAGCAGTACTTC
TRBD1	.	TRBV5-1	TRBJ1-5	CASSRTGNSNQPQHF	TGCGCCAGCAGCAGGACAGGAAATAGCAATCAGCCCCAGCATTTT
TRBD2	.	TRBV7-9	TRBJ2-1	CATGLAGYNEQFF	TGTGCCACAGGACTAGCGGGGTACAATGAGCAGTTCTTC
.	.	TRBV5-4	TRBJ2-5	CASSDPRQNQETQYF	TGTGCCAGCAGTGATCCCCGACAAAACCAAGAGACCCAGTACTTC
TRBD1	.	TRBV10-3	TRBJ1-1	CAISEGTGGGWTEAFF	TGTGCCATCAGTGAGGGGACAGGGGGCGGTTGGACTGAAGCTTTCTTT
TRBD2	.	TRBV6-6	TRBJ2-3	CASSLGLAGGLDTQYF	TGTGCCAGCAGTCTCGGACTAGCGGGGGGATTAGATACGCAGTATTTT
.	.	TRBV18	TRBJ1-1	CASSFSTQNTEAFF	TGTGCCAGCTCCTTCTCCACCCAAAACACTGAAGCTTTCTTT
TRBD1	.	TRBV12-5	TRBJ1-5	CASGLVTGTGVIQPQHF	TGTGCTAGTGGTTTGGTAACCGGGACAGGAGTTATTCAGCCCCAGCATTTT
.	.	TRBV19	TRBJ2-5	CASSRSQETQYF	TGTGCCAGTAGTAGGAGCCAAGAGACCCAGTACTTC
TRBD1	few	TRBV6-5	TRBJ2-7	CASSYAGTGYYEQYF	TGTGCCAGCAGTTACGCCGGGACAGGGTACTACGAGCAGTACTTC
.	.	TRBV5-1	TRBJ2-3	CASSGDAADTQYF	TGCGCCAGCAGTGGGGATGCGGCAGATACGCAGTATTTT
TRBD1	.	TRBV11-2	TRBJ2-7	CASSLTGGSAEQYF	TGTGCCAGCAGCTTGACAGGGGGCTCGGCCGAGCAGTACTTC
.	.	TRBV7-8	TRBJ1-1	CASSLAYGNTEAFF	TGTGCCAGCAGCTTAGCGTACGGGAACACTGAAGCTTTCTTT
.	few	TRBV28	TRBJ2-7	CASSLGTAGEQYF	TGTGCCAGCAGTCTAGGGACGGCCGGAGAGCAGTACTTC
TRBD1	.	TRBV2	TRBJ1-1	CATSEGALAEAFF	TGTGCCACTTCAGAGGGGGCGCTTGCTGAAGCTTTCTTT
TRBD1	.	TRBV5-6	TRBJ2-5	CASSLLGTGPETQYF	TGTGCCAGCAGCCTCCTCGGGACAGGCCCAGAGACCCAGTACTTC
TRBD1	.	TRBV7-9	TRBJ1-6	CASSLEGTANSPLHF	TGTGCCAGCAGCTTAGAAGGGACAGCTAATTCACCCCTCCACTTT
TRBD1	.	TRBV5-1	TRBJ1-4	CASSAGQGNEKLFF	TGCGCCAGCAGCGCGGGACAGGGTAATGAAAAACTGTTTTTT
.	.	TRBV5-1	TRBJ1-3	CASSEGSSNSGNTIYF	TGCGCCAGCAGCGAGGGGAGCAGTAACTCTGGAAACACCATATATTTT
TRBD1	.	TRBV19	TRBJ1-1	CASSPRTGNMNTEAFF	TGTGCCAGTAGTCCGCGGACAGGGAACATGAACACTGAAGCTTTCTTT
TRBD1	.	TRBV7-8	TRBJ1-4	CASSLVGTGTEKLFF	TGTGCCAGCAGCTTAGTCGGGACAGGGACAGAAAAACTGTTTTTT
TRBD2	.	TRBV5-1	TRBJ2-3	CASSPPGGDTDTQYF	TGCGCCAGCAGCCCCCCGGGGGGTGACACAGATACGCAGTATTTT
.	.	TRBV19	TRBJ1-1	CASSLQGQFEAFF	TGTGCCAGTAGTTTGCAAGGGCAGTTTGAAGCTTTCTTT
.	.	TRBV5-1	TRBJ1-5	CASSPSGFSNQPQHF	TGCGCCAGCAGTCCGAGCGGGTTTAGCAATCAGCCCCAGCATTTT
TRBD2	.	TRBV7-9	TRBJ2-7	CASRGSGGGGEQYF	TGTGCCAGCAGAGGTAGCGGGGGGGGAGGGGAGCAGTACTTC
.	.	TRBV5-5	TRBJ2-5	CASRSGVQETQYF	TGTGCCAGCAGATCGGGGGTCCAAGAGACCCAGTACTTC
.	.	TRBV6-5	TRBJ1-5	CASRGQRMGDQPQHF	TGTGCCAGCAGGGGGCAGAGGATGGGCGATCAGCCCCAGCATTTT
.	.	TRBV7-2	TRBJ1-1	CASRPEGGRYTEAFF	TGTGCCAGCAGACCGGAGGGGGGTAGGTACACTGAAGCTTTCTTT
.	.	TRBV5-4	TRBJ2-1	CASSGTGEQFF	TGTGCCAGCAGCGGGACGGGGGAGCAGTTCTTC
TRBD2	.	TRBV5-1	TRBJ2-2	CASNPLAGGSGAGELFF	TGCGCCAGCAACCCCCTAGCGGGGGGCTCTGGGGCCGGGGAGCTGTTTTTT
.	.	TRBV6-1	TRBJ2-7	CASGSGLEKYEQYF	TGTGCCAGCGGCTCAGGATTGGAAAAATACGAGCAGTACTTC
.	.	TRBV28	TRBJ1-1	CASNIGAGEGRINTEAFF	TGTGCCAGCAACATTGGGGCAGGGGAGGGACGGATTAACACTGAAGCTTTCTTT
.	once	TRBV5-1	TRBJ2-1	CASSYTGHNEQFF	TGCGCCAGCAGCTACACAGGTCACAATGAGCAGTTCTTC
TRBD2	.	TRBV4-2	TRBJ2-1	CASSQPTSGGHNEQFF	TGTGCCAGCAGCCAACCGACTAGCGGGGGTCACAATGAGCAGTTCTTC
TRBD1	.	TRBV5-1	TRBJ1-5	CASSPGTGNQPQHF	TGCGCCAGCAGCCCGGGGACAGGCAATCAGCCCCAGCATTTT
.	once	TRBV7-8	TRBJ1-2	CASSLGGRDGYGYTF	TGTGCCAGCAGCTTAGGTGGCAGGGACGGCTATGGCTACACCTTC
TRBD1	.	TRBV5-1	TRBJ1-2	CASSFRGNRENYGYTF	TGCGCCAGCAGCTTCAGGGGGAATAGGGAGAACTATGGCTACACCTTC
.	.	TRBV10-3	TRBJ2-5	CATANQETQYF	TGTGCCACCGCCAACCAAGAGACCCAGTACTTC
.	once	TRBV7-9	TRBJ2-7	CASSLIGGSYEQYF	TGTGCCAGCAGCTTAATCGGGGGTTCTTACGAGCAGTACTTC
.	.	TRBV6-5	TRBJ1-1	CASSPGAPNTEAFF	TGTGCCAGCAGCCCCGGGGCCCCGAACACTGAAGCTTTCTTT
.	.	TRBV5-1	TRBJ1-5	CASSLGLNGNQPQHF	TGCGCCAGCAGCTTGGGACTTAACGGCAATCAGCCCCAGCATTTT
.	.	TRBV7-9	TRBJ2-7	CASSLAGPIYEQYF	TGTGCCAGCAGCTTAGCAGGTCCAATCTACGAGCAGTACTTC
TRBD1	.	TRBV5-1	TRBJ1-2	CASSFSGQGPYGYTF	TGCGCCAGCAGCTTCTCAGGACAGGGACCCTATGGCTACACCTTC
.	.	TRBV5-4	TRBJ2-5	CASSTERGKRAQYF	TGTGCCAGCAGCACCGAACGGGGGAAGAGGGCCCAGTACTTC
TRBD1	.	TRBV10-2	TRBJ2-7	CASLDRDRGLYEQYF	TGCGCCAGCCTGGACCGGGACAGGGGGTTATACGAGCAGTACTTC
.	once	TRBV27	TRBJ2-3	CASSPVRSTDTQYF	TGTGCCAGCAGTCCAGTTCGCAGCACAGATACGCAGTATTTT
.	.	TRBV6-5	TRBJ2-1	CASSYSAETFNEQFF	TGTGCCAGCAGTTACTCGGCCGAAACTTTCAATGAGCAGTTCTTC
TRBD2	.	TRBV5-1	TRBJ2-3	CASSPGTSGGARTDTQYF	TGCGCCAGCAGCCCTGGGACTAGCGGGGGGGCGCGCACAGATACGCAGTATTTT
.	.	TRBV6-6	TRBJ1-2	CASTERVNYGYTF	TGTGCCAGCACCGAGAGGGTTAACTATGGCTACACCTTC
TRBD2	.	TRBV7-8	TRBJ2-2	CASSASGGRRVFF	TGTGCCAGCAGCGCAAGCGGGGGGCGGAGGGTGTTTTTT
TRBD1	once	TRBV9	TRBJ2-2	CASSGRTGFAGELFF	TGTGCCAGCAGCGGAAGGACAGGTTTTGCCGGGGAGCTGTTTTTT
.	.	TRBV30	TRBJ1-6	CAWKSGVQRAPLHF	TGTGCCTGGAAGTCCGGGGTACAGAGGGCACCCCTCCACTTT
TRBD2	.	TRBV4-1	TRBJ2-2	CASSQYTRTSGGENGELFF	TGCGCCAGCAGCCAATACACTCGGACTAGCGGGGGGGAGAACGGGGAGCTGTTTTTT
TRBD1	.	TRBV30	TRBJ1-6	CAWSSRDRRFNSPLHF	TGTGCCTGGAGTTCTCGGGACAGAAGATTTAATTCACCCCTCCACTTT